Listed here are 25 T cell receptor beta chains from one sample, sequenced in a study of control samples from healthy donors and cancer patients. Sequenced by immunoSEQ multiplex PCR; TCRdb stores in-frame clones only, minus some. The sample contains 20,000 to 30,000 clones, roughly 93% of which appear only once. The sequencing sample was made of PBMCs. The source of these receptors is a man aged 50-59 years with lung cancer.

This rearrangement joins TRBV29-1 to TRBJ2-6, with D possibly being TRBD2 (5 bases). V lost 5 bases, J lost 6 bases, and 8 bases lay in between. The CDR3 totals 12 residues. CDR1 is SQVTM and CDR2 is ANQGSEA in the germline V gene. CDR3 region: CSVHLAANVLTF. CDR3 bases: TGCAGCGTTCACCTAGCGGCCAACGTCCTGACTTTC. Complete variable domain (other parts from reference TRBV29-1 and TRBJ2-6): SAVISQKPSRDICQRGTSLTIQCQVDSQVTMMFWYRQQPGQSLTLIATANQGSEATYESGFVIDKFPISRPNLTFSTLTVSNMSPEDSSIYLCSVHLAANVLTFGAGSRLTVL.

The genes are TRBV28 and TRBJ1-6, with D possibly being TRBD1 (6 bases). Trimming left V 6 bases short and J 4 bases short, with 13 bases between. Germline loops: CDR1 MDHEN, CDR2 SYDVKM. The CDR3 extends over 15 amino acids. CDR3 loop: CASSPGTSYNSPLHF. The DNA for the CDR3 is TGTGCCAGCAGCCCAGGGACATCGTATAATTCACCCCTCCACTTT.

This chain connects TRBV9 to TRBJ1-4, with D unclear. Germline V CDR1 and CDR2: SGDLS, YYNGEE. V was pared by 0 bases and J by 3 bases, with 12 bases between. CDR3 length equals 16 residues. The CDR3 spells CASSVGQASANEKLFF. Written as DNA, the CDR3 is TGTGCCAGCAGCGTAGGGCAGGCATCCGCTAATGAAAAACTGTTTTTT.

The rearrangement joins TRBV12-3 or TRBV12-4 to TRBJ1-2; no clear D. The V and J ends lost 6 bases and 5 bases respectively, with 13 bases between them. The CDR3 has 13 amino acids. The CDR3 DNA reads as TGTGCCAGCAGCCTAACCCATCCTTATGGCTACACCTTC. Protein: CASSLTHPYGYTF.

This clone was detected once. The chain employs TRBV29-1 and TRBJ1-2; 12 nucleotides agree with TRBD1. In germline, CDR1 is SQVTM, CDR2 ANQGSEA. The CDR3 covers 12 residues. V lost 7 bases to trimming and J lost 8 bases; unmatched junction nucleotides: 5. Here the CDR3 DNA reads TGCAGCGCTGGGGGACAGGGGGCGGGCTACACCTTC. Residues: CSAGGQGAGYTF.

The chain uses TRBV3-1 (or the pseudogene TRBV3-2) and TRBJ1-2, with D possibly TRBD1 on 6 matching bases. V lost 0 bases, J lost 8 bases, and 19 bases lay in between. Per the germline V gene, CDR1 is LGHDT and CDR2 is YNNKEL (reference sequence). CDR3 length equals 16 residues. CDR3 region: CASSQENSGALWGYTF. CDR3 sequence (DNA): TGTGCCAGCAGCCAAGAAAATTCGGGGGCACTATGGGGCTACACCTTC.

This rearrangement joins TRBV5-6 to TRBJ1-4; 12 bases are a match to TRBD1. V dropped 3 bases and J dropped 5; count of bases not matched to a gene: 5. The germline gives CDR1 SGHDT, CDR2 YYEEEE. CDR3 length: 16 amino acids. Here the CDR3 reads CASSWDRGLDNEKLFF. For the CDR3, the DNA is TGTGCCAGCAGCTGGGACAGGGGGCTTGACAATGAAAAACTGTTTTTT.

V gene TRBV5-1 combines with J gene TRBJ2-2, with 12 bases that match TRBD1. The CDR3 spans 16 residues. Germline-derived CDR1 and CDR2 are SGHRS and YFSETQ. V dropped 3 bases and J dropped 5; count of bases not matched to a gene: 5. The CDR3 spells CASSWGTGGATGELFF. The CDR3 region has the DNA TGCGCCAGCAGCTGGGGGACAGGGGGCGCGACCGGGGAGCTGTTTTTT.

The rearrangement uses TRBV19 and TRBJ1-4; 8 bases agree with TRBD1. The CDR3 is 15 amino acids. V shed 7 bases, J shed 5 bases, and the junction held 9 bases outside the gene matches. Germline V gives CDR1 LNHDA, CDR2 SQIVND (reference sequence). CDR3 nucleotides: TGTGCCAGTACTCGGGGGGGACAGGCCAATGAAAAACTGTTTTTT. Residues: CASTRGGQANEKLFF. The variable domain in full, completed from reference TRBV19 and TRBJ1-4, reads DGGITQSPKYLFRKEGQNVTLSCEQNLNHDAMYWYRQDPGQGLRLIYYSQIVNDFQKGDIAEGYSVSREKKESFPLTVTSAQKNPTAFYLCASTRGGQANEKLFFGSGTQLSVL.

The chain is built from TRBV19 and TRBJ1-5; D is perhaps TRBD1 (5 bases). Trimming pared 6 bases from V and 3 bases from J, leaving 12 bases between. The CDR3 spans 14 residues. The germline V gene encodes CDR1 LNHDA and CDR2 SQIVND (reference sequence). The CDR3 region is CASRPTVDNQPQHF. CDR3 sequence (DNA): TGTGCCAGTAGGCCGACAGTTGACAATCAGCCCCAGCATTTT.

V gene TRBV5-4 combines with J gene TRBJ2-1, with D perhaps TRBD1 (5 bases). The CDR3 is 13 residues long. CDR1 SGHNT and CDR2 YYREEE come from the germline V gene (reference sequence). Trimming left V 3 bases short and J 6 bases short, with 10 bases between. CDR3 in DNA: TGTGCCAGCAGCTCGTCCAGGGCCAATGAGCAGTTCTTC. It specifies CASSSSRANEQFF.

J is TRBJ2-7 and V is TRBV19, with D possibly being TRBD1 (5 bases). The V end was cut by 7 bases, the J end by 2 bases, with 15 bases between. Germline values: CDR1 LNHDA, CDR2 SQIVND (reference sequence). CDR3 length: 14 residues. The CDR3 spells CASTDSGIPYEQYF. CDR3 DNA sequence: TGTGCCAGTACCGACAGTGGGATTCCCTACGAGCAGTACTTC.

The chain carries TRBV2 and TRBJ2-7, with D hard to call. The CDR3 length is 12 residues. Trimming pared 3 bases from V and 1 base from J, leaving 4 bases between. Germline assignment: CDR1 SNHLY and CDR2 FYNNEI. CDR3 region: CASSEKSYEQYF. The CDR3 region has the DNA TGTGCCAGCAGTGAGAAATCCTACGAGCAGTACTTC. Full variable domain (rest looked up from reference TRBV2 and TRBJ2-7): EPEVTQTPSHQVTQMGQEVILRCVPISNHLYFYWYRQILGQKVEFLVSFYNNEISEKSEIFDDQFSVERPDGSNFTLKIRSTKLEDSAMYFCASSEKSYEQYFGPGTRLTVT.

V usage is TRBV6-2 or TRBV6-3 and J usage is TRBJ1-2; D is undetermined. V lost 2 bases and J 4 bases, leaving 17 bases between the germline ends. The germline V gene has CDR1 MNHEY and CDR2 SVGEGT. The CDR3 runs 16 residues. In DNA, the CDR3 is TGTGCCAGCAGTTACCCTCAAGGACGGGGAGCCTATGGCTACACCTTC. This translates into CASSYPQGRGAYGYTF.

J is TRBJ2-2 and V is TRBV28; possible D gene TRBD1, 6 bases. From germline, CDR1 is MDHEN and CDR2 SYDVKM. The V gene lost 7 bases and the J gene lost 5 bases, with 17 bases spanning the gap. This CDR3 spans 15 amino acids. The CDR3 sequence is CASNGHRVRTGELFF. The CDR3 DNA reads TGTGCCAGCAACGGCCACAGGGTCCGGACCGGGGAGCTGTTTTTT.

The V gene is TRBV27, the J gene TRBJ2-6, with a tentative D call TRBD1 (6 bases). V lost 2 bases and J lost 2, with 13 bases in between. The length of the CDR3 is 17 residues. CDR1 is MNHEY and CDR2 is SMNVEV in the germline V gene (reference sequence). The CDR3 nucleotides are TGTGCCAGCAGTTTAAGAACCCGGACAGCTGGGGCCAACGTCCTGACTTTC. This gives the protein CASSLRTRTAGANVLTF.

This clone appeared a single time. This chain uses TRBV5-6 with TRBJ1-2; D remains ambiguous. This CDR3 region has 12 residues. Germline V gene data show CDR1 as SGHDT and CDR2 as YYEEEE. Trimming shortened V by 1 base and J by 10 bases, and 11 bases separated the two germline ends. CDR3 loop: CASSLPAGSYTF. The CDR3 DNA sequence: TGTGCCAGCAGCTTGCCTGCCGGATCCTACACCTTC.

The V call is TRBV7-2, the J call TRBJ2-5; TRBD1 might be the D (5 bases). CDR3 length: 16 residues. V lost 1 base to trimming and J lost 2 bases, with 14 bases between them. From germline, CDR1 is SGHTA and CDR2 FQGNSA. CDR3 nucleotides: TGTGCCAGCAGCTTAGAGCTTGGGGCAGGGCAAGAGACCCAGTACTTC. It yields the protein CASSLELGAGQETQYF.

J is TRBJ2-3 and V is TRBV5-4; the D call may be TRBD1 or TRBD2 (5 bases each). This CDR3 contains 20 residues. V lost 4 bases, J lost 2 bases, and 29 bases lay in between. Germline assignment: CDR1 SGHNT and CDR2 YYREEE (reference sequence). DNA for the CDR3: TGTGCCAGCAGCCTCACGGGTGGGACGTACCAACGCCTTAACACAGATACGCAGTATTTT. Its protein product is CASSLTGGTYQRLNTDTQYF.

The gene calls are TRBV6-5 and TRBJ1-5, with 7 bases aligning to TRBD1. J was trimmed by 3 bases and V by 8 bases; bases with no gene match: 10. The CDR3 spans 15 residues. Germline V gives CDR1 MNHEY, CDR2 SVGAGI. Here the CDR3 reads CASGGQGVANQPQHF. The CDR3 DNA reads TGTGCCAGCGGGGGCCAGGGGGTGGCCAATCAGCCCCAGCATTTT.

The rearrangement links TRBV6-6 to TRBJ2-3; TRBD1 is a possible D gene (5 bases). This CDR3 is 15 amino acids long. The germline CDR1 and CDR2 sequences are MNHNY and SVGAGI (reference sequence). The V end lost 2 bases, the J end lost 1 base, and 10 bases lay between the germline ends. Here the CDR3 DNA reads TGTGCCAGCAGTTACGGGGCCAGAGGCACAGATACGCAGTATTTT. Translation gives CASSYGARGTDTQYF.

This chain uses TRBV2 with TRBJ1-6; 11 bases match TRBD1. This CDR3 spans 15 amino acids. Germline loops: CDR1 SNHLY, CDR2 FYNNEI. V dropped 7 bases and J dropped 7; count of bases not matched to a gene: 6. The chain's CDR3 is CASTRTGGRNSPLHF. CDR3 bases: TGTGCCAGCACACGGACAGGGGGCCGAAATTCACCCCTCCACTTT.

The chain employs TRBV7-9 and TRBJ2-1; no definite D call. Germline assignment: CDR1 SEHNR and CDR2 FQNEAQ (reference sequence). The CDR3 length is 13 residues. Trimming stripped 5 bases from V and 9 bases from J, with 14 bases between. CDR3 bases: TGTGCCAGCAGCCATGACGTGGGCCTTGAGCAGTTCTTC. Protein sequence: CASSHDVGLEQFF.

The chain employs TRBV6-5 and TRBJ1-4; possible D gene TRBD1, 6 bases. CDR1 MNHEY and CDR2 SVGAGI come from the germline V gene. The CDR3 sequence is 14 residues long. V was clipped by 6 bases and J by 0 bases, with 8 bases between them. The CDR3 is CASRGQTTNEKLFF. In DNA, the CDR3 is TGTGCCAGCAGGGGACAAACAACTAATGAAAAACTGTTTTTT.

This clone occurred once. V is TRBV5-4 and J is TRBJ2-3; 7 nucleotides match TRBD2. CDR1 is SGHNT and CDR2 is YYREEE in the germline V gene (reference sequence). The CDR3 is 20 residues long. V lost 4 bases, J lost 5 bases, and 25 bases stayed unmatched. Here the CDR3 reads CASSLQGGGDATLLRDTQYF. The CDR3 DNA reads TGTGCCAGCAGCCTCCAGGGCGGGGGAGACGCCACACTTTTAAGAGATACGCAGTATTTT. Full variable domain (rest looked up from reference TRBV5-4 and TRBJ2-3): ETGVTQSPTHLIKTRGQQVTLRCSSQSGHNTVSWYQQALGQGPQFIFQYYREEENGRGNFPPRFSGLQFPNYSSELNVNALELDDSALYLCASSLQGGGDATLLRDTQYFGPGTRLTVL.